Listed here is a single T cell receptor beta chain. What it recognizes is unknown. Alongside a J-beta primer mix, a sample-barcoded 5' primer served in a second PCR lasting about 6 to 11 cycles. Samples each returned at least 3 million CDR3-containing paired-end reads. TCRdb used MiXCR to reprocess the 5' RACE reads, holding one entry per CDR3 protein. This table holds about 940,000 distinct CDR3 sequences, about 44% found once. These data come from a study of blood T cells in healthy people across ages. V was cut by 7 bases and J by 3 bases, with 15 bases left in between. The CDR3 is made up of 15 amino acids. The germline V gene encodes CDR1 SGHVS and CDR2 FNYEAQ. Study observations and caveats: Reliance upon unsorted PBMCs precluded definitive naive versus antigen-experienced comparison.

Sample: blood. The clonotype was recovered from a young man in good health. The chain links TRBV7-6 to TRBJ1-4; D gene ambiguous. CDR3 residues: CASTQSPDANEKLFF. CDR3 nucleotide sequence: TGTGCCAGCACCCAAAGCCCCGACGCTAATGAAAAACTGTTTTTT.